Below, 28 T cell receptor beta chains from the same sample are listed, as sequenced in a study of blood T cells in healthy people across ages. A second PCR, run for roughly 7 to 12 cycles, used a sample-barcoded 5' primer plus a J-beta primer mix. TCRdb re-called the 5' RACE reads through MiXCR, storing one row per CDR3 protein. The sample yields around 1,100,000 distinct CDR3 sequences, about two fifths seen once. The source material was blood. The receptors come from a man aged 18 to 30 in good health.

This clonotype occurred a few times. The gene calls are TRBV20-1 and TRBJ1-2, with D possibly matching TRBD1 (5 bases). Per germline, CDR1 DFQATT and CDR2 SNEGSKA (reference sequence). The V end lost 0 bases, the J end lost 5 bases, and 13 bases lay between the germline ends. The CDR3 length is 14 residues. The CDR3 here is CSARDDQSGYGYTF. The CDR3 DNA follows: TGCAGTGCTAGAGATGATCAGTCAGGGTATGGCTACACCTTC.

This clonotype came up many times. The rearrangement links TRBV9 to TRBJ2-7; 9 nucleotides match TRBD1. CDR1 is SGDLS, CDR2 YYNGEE, per germline. Trimming removed 0 bases from V and 3 bases from J; junction bases left unmatched: 4. The CDR3 has 15 residues. CDR3 in DNA: TGTGCCAGCAGCGTAGATGGGACAGGGAGCTACGAGCAGTACTTC. Protein: CASSVDGTGSYEQYF. The variable domain in full, completed from reference TRBV9 and TRBJ2-7, reads DSGVTQTPKHLITATGQRVTLRCSPRSGDLSVYWYQQSLDQGLQFLIQYYNGEERAKGNILERFSAQQFPDLHSELNLSSLELGDSALYFCASSVDGTGSYEQYFGPGTRLTVT.

The gene calls are TRBV28 and TRBJ2-1; 9 bases match TRBD1. The V gene end was trimmed by 3 bases and the J gene end by 8 bases; junction bases not matched to a gene: 14. The CDR3 totals 17 residues. CDR1 and CDR2 (germline): MDHEN, SYDVKM. CDR3 sequence: CASSFNLNRGPDDEQFF. The CDR3 DNA follows: TGTGCCAGCAGTTTCAACCTAAACAGGGGGCCTGACGATGAGCAGTTCTTC.

This clonotype was observed once. This may be a read error: a much more frequent sequence differs by one nucleotide. The rearrangement joins TRBV4-2 to TRBJ2-3; D perhaps matches TRBD2 (6 bases). The CDR3 runs to 15 residues. Germline loops: CDR1 LGHNA, CDR2 YNFKEQ. This CDR3 reads CACSQAGLSTDTQYF. CDR3 nucleotide sequence: TGTGCCTGCAGCCAAGCAGGACTAAGCACAGATACGCAGTATTTT.

This chain links TRBV2 with TRBJ1-2; no definite D call. Germline values: CDR1 SNHLY, CDR2 FYNNEI. The CDR3 length is 13 residues. V was pared by 2 bases and J by 3 bases, with 7 bases between. CDR3 sequence: CASSETLDYGYTF. The CDR3 DNA follows: TGTGCCAGCAGTGAAACACTGGACTATGGCTACACCTTC.

J is TRBJ1-4 and V is TRBV2, with a possible D match to TRBD1 (6 bases). CDR1 is SNHLY and CDR2 is FYNNEI in the germline V gene. Trimming pared 9 bases from V and 8 bases from J, leaving 16 bases between. The CDR3 covers 13 residues. The chain's CDR3 is CASRAGDSEKLFF. For the CDR3, the DNA is TGTGCCAGTAGGGCAGGGGATTCCGAAAAACTGTTTTTT.

V gene TRBV11-2 combines with J gene TRBJ2-2; D is uncertain. CDR1 and CDR2 from the germline V gene are SGHAT and FQNNGV. V was trimmed by 2 bases and J by 5 bases, leaving 12 bases between them. The CDR3 totals 15 residues. As DNA, the CDR3 is TGTGCCAGCAGCTTATCTGCCCCCGGGACCGGGGAGCTGTTTTTT. This codes for CASSLSAPGTGELFF. Filled out from reference TRBV11-2 and TRBJ2-2, the complete variable domain reads EAGVAQSPRYKIIEKRQSVAFWCNPISGHATLYWYQQILGQGPKLLIQFQNNGVVDDSQLPKDRFSAERLKGVDSTLKIQPAKLEDSAVYLCASSLSAPGTGELFFGEGSRLTVL.

This clonotype was detected only a few times. The chain employs TRBV29-1 and TRBJ2-3, with a possible D match to TRBD2 (6 bases). The CDR3 consists of 13 residues. Trimming shortened V by 3 bases and J by 2 bases, and 9 bases separated the two germline ends. Germline CDR1 reads SQVTM; CDR2 reads ANQGSEA. The CDR3 bases are TGCAGCGTTGAGGGACTTTACACAGATACGCAGTATTTT. Amino acids: CSVEGLYTDTQYF.

V is TRBV10-3 and J is TRBJ2-5, with 14 bases fitting TRBD2. The CDR3 length is 15 residues. The germline V gene encodes CDR1 ENHRY and CDR2 SYGVKD. V was clipped by 5 bases and J by 11 bases; unmatched bases: 10. CDR3 amino acids: CAISLTSGGGYEQYF. The CDR3 DNA reads TGTGCCATCAGTCTGACTAGCGGGGGGGGGTATGAGCAGTACTTC.

The genes are TRBV6-4 and TRBJ2-3; 7 bases are a match to TRBD1. The CDR3 is 15 amino acids. Germline-derived CDR1 and CDR2 are MRHNA and SNTAGT. The J segment lost 2 bases and the V segment lost 6 bases, leaving 8 bases of the junction unmatched. The CDR3 DNA sequence: TGTGCCAGCAGCCCGACAGGGTCCCCCACAGATACGCAGTATTTT. Protein product: CASSPTGSPTDTQYF.

V gene TRBV29-1 combines with J gene TRBJ2-1, with 8 positions matching TRBD1. Germline assignment: CDR1 SQVTM and CDR2 ANQGSEA. The CDR3 sequence is 13 residues long. Trimming removed 7 bases from V and 7 bases from J; junction bases left unmatched: 9. CDR3 sequence (DNA): TGCAGCGCCTTGGACAGGGCTGGGAATGAGCAGTTCTTC. This sequence encodes CSALDRAGNEQFF.

The chain's CDR3 is CASSPVRAFRDTQYF. The CDR3 bases are TGTGCCAGCAGCCCCGTGAGGGCTTTTAGGGATACGCAGTATTTT. The chain links TRBV27 to TRBJ2-3; the D gene is possibly TRBD2 (5 bases). The V gene's germline CDR1 is MNHEY and CDR2 SMNVEV (reference sequence). This CDR3 comprises 15 residues. V lost 6 bases to trimming and J lost 6 bases, with 19 bases between them.

J is TRBJ2-5 and V is TRBV7-2; D is unclear. This CDR3 region has 13 residues. V was pared by 2 bases and J by 11 bases, with 15 bases between. Germline V CDR1 and CDR2: SGHTA, FQGNSA. The CDR3 nucleotides read TGTGCCAGCAGCTTACCCTCTAGGGATGAGCAGTACTTC. Its translation is CASSLPSRDEQYF.

The chain employs TRBV4-1 and TRBJ1-2, with D tentatively TRBD1 (6 bases). CDR3 length: 15 residues. Per germline, CDR1 MGHRA and CDR2 YSYEKL. The V end lost 2 bases, the J end lost 4 bases, and 14 bases lay between the germline ends. The CDR3 sequence is CASSQLPQGFYGYTF. The CDR3 nucleotides are TGCGCCAGCAGCCAACTGCCCCAGGGGTTCTATGGCTACACCTTC.

The chain links TRBV2 to TRBJ2-3; D ambiguous. Trimming took 2 bases from V and 0 from J, leaving 6 bases between them. CDR1 and CDR2 from the germline V gene are SNHLY and FYNNEI. The length of the CDR3 is 14 residues. The CDR3 region is CASSEKRSTDTQYF. The CDR3 nucleotides are TGTGCCAGCAGTGAAAAACGTAGCACAGATACGCAGTATTTT.

This sequence joins TRBV7-2 and TRBJ2-3, with a possible D match to TRBD1 (5 bases). Trimming removed 7 bases at V and 2 bases at J, with 13 bases between. The CDR3 consists of 14 residues. Per germline, CDR1 SGHTA and CDR2 FQGNSA. The CDR3 DNA follows: TGTGCCAGCAACCCAGAGACAGCCACAGATACGCAGTATTTT. Translated: CASNPETATDTQYF.

This clonotype was counted a single time. Its ends do not fully match the called genes, so a read error is possible. This chain connects TRBV16 to TRBJ1-2; unclear D gene. There are 12 residues in the CDR3. CDR1 is KGHSY and CDR2 is FQNENV in the germline V gene. CDR3 DNA: TGTGCCAGCAGCCAAGATGGGCGAGGCTGCACCTTC. This encodes CASSQDGRGCTF.

This clonotype occurred a few times. V usage is TRBV2 and J usage is TRBJ2-1, with 7 nucleotides matching TRBD1. Germline CDR1 is SNHLY and CDR2 is FYNNEI. Germline trimming cut 6 bases from V and 9 bases from J; bases unmatched to any gene: 11. The CDR3 has 14 amino acids. The CDR3 nucleotides are TGTGCCAGCAGAAGGACAGGATATGGTAGTGAGCAGTTCTTC. It specifies CASRRTGYGSEQFF.

This clonotype was observed a handful of times. In DNA form, the CDR3 reads TGTGCCAGCAGAGGAAGACAGACAGATACGCAGTATTTT. Its translation: CASRGRQTDTQYF. The chain recombines TRBV12-3 or TRBV12-4 with TRBJ2-3, with a weak D call TRBD1 (5 bases). There are 13 residues in the CDR3. V lost 6 bases to trimming and J lost 3 bases, with 10 bases between them.

V usage is TRBV4-3 and J usage is TRBJ2-3; weak D call: TRBD2 (6 bases). The germline V gene encodes CDR1 LGHNA and CDR2 YSLEER. V lost 4 bases to trimming and J lost 4 bases, with 21 bases between them. CDR3 length: 17 residues. The CDR3 is CASSLTPAGGQADTQYF. In nucleotides, the CDR3 is TGCGCCAGCAGCCTCACGCCGGCAGGAGGGCAGGCAGATACGCAGTATTTT.

This clonotype was counted a few times. J is TRBJ2-5 and V is TRBV20-1, with 9 bases aligning to TRBD1. The germline V gene has CDR1 DFQATT and CDR2 SNEGSKA (reference sequence). The CDR3 length is 14 residues. This CDR3 is CSAEWGQGFNERYF. The CDR3 DNA sequence: TGCAGCGCCGAATGGGGACAGGGATTCAATGAGCGGTACTTC.

This clonotype occurred many times. At one end the junction does not follow the germline gene, possibly because of a read error. The chain carries TRBV20-1 and TRBJ1-2; D is unresolved. Per germline, CDR1 DFQATT and CDR2 SNEGSKA (reference sequence). The CDR3 runs 11 residues. The DNA of the CDR3 is TGCAGTGCTGGAGAGGGTCTTGGCTACACCTTC. Its translation: CSAGEGLGYTF.

This clonotype was detected a few times. CDR3 sequence (DNA): TGTGCCAGCAGCGCAACCGGGACAGCCTATGGCTACACCTTC. Translation gives CASSATGTAYGYTF. This chain connects TRBV7-9 to TRBJ1-2, with 7 bases that match TRBD1. V gave up 5 bases and J gave up 4 bases; unmatched junction bases: 7. The CDR3 totals 14 residues. The germline gives CDR1 SEHNR, CDR2 FQNEAQ (reference sequence).

This clonotype was seen a few times. The rearrangement joins TRBV6-6 to TRBJ1-2; D is perhaps TRBD1 (5 bases). The V and J ends lost 6 bases and 3 bases respectively, with 14 bases between them. The CDR3 has 14 amino acids. Germline V lookup: CDR1 MNHNY, CDR2 SVGAGI (reference sequence). The CDR3 region is CASSPEQVYYGYTF. For the CDR3, the DNA is TGTGCCAGCAGCCCCGAACAGGTTTACTATGGCTACACCTTC.

The chain recombines TRBV12-3 or TRBV12-4 with TRBJ2-5; 8 bases map to TRBD1. Losses at the gene ends were 6 bases for V and 5 bases for J; bases not matched to a gene: 5. The CDR3 runs to 13 residues. CDR3 residues: CASRRTGTETQYF. CDR3 sequence (DNA): TGTGCCAGCAGGCGGACAGGGACGGAGACCCAGTACTTC.

A few counts support this clonotype. This chain links TRBV4-3 with TRBJ2-3; D might be TRBD1 (5 bases). Germline V gene data show CDR1 as LGHNA and CDR2 as YSLEER. This CDR3 is 15 amino acids long. V lost 0 bases and J 3 bases, leaving 10 bases between the germline ends. CDR3 region: CASSQEGVATDTQYF. CDR3 sequence (DNA): TGCGCCAGCAGCCAAGAAGGGGTGGCAACAGATACGCAGTATTTT.

The chain links TRBV7-2 to TRBJ1-4; possibly TRBD1 for D (5 bases). The CDR3 is made up of 13 amino acids. Trimming pared 5 bases from V and 11 bases from J, leaving 15 bases between. Germline CDR1 is SGHTA and CDR2 is FQGNSA. The CDR3 spells CASSPGTIGKLFF. DNA for the CDR3: TGTGCCAGCAGCCCAGGGACGATTGGGAAACTGTTTTTT.

This chain uses TRBV6-5 with TRBJ1-2, with D maybe TRBD1 (6 bases). The ends were cut back, 7 bases at V and 7 bases at J, with 19 bases in the middle. The CDR3 is made up of 14 amino acids. Germline V gene data show CDR1 as MNHEY and CDR2 as SVGAGI. As DNA, the CDR3 is TGTGCCAGCACTTTAGCTACAGGGTCCGGTGGCTACACCTTC. This codes for CASTLATGSGGYTF.